What follows are 14 T cell receptor beta chains derived from one specimen sequenced in a study of OX40 agonist ivuxolimab in advanced cancers. The library was generated by the immunoSEQ multiplex PCR assay. TCRdb stores this immuneACCESS table with in-frame sequences only. Part of the clones is absent; in the studies checked, under half of the shortfall reflects unresolved V genes, and no reason is known for the rest. The sample table contains about 26,000 clones; only one count was recorded for over 60% of them. The ten top clones hold around 13% of the sample. Sample: CD4+ or CD8+ T cells sorted from blood, taken in a trial of the OX40 agonist ivuxolimab. Receptor source: an adult with an advanced solid tumor such as melanoma, head and neck, liver or kidney cancer.

The J gene is TRBJ2-2, the V gene TRBV27; D tentatively reads TRBD1 or TRBD2 (5 bases each). V lost 3 bases, J lost 4 bases, and 12 bases lay in between. Germline V gives CDR1 MNHEY, CDR2 SMNVEV (reference sequence). CDR3 length: 15 residues. CDR3 DNA: TGTGCCAGCAGTTTTCAGGGACCGGCCACCGGGGAGCTGTTTTTT. Residues: CASSFQGPATGELFF.

This clone turned up a few times. The rearrangement links TRBV5-5 to TRBJ1-6; D unclear. Germline values: CDR1 SGHKS, CDR2 YYEKEE (reference sequence). Trimming took 4 bases from V and 8 from J, leaving 19 bases between them. The CDR3 sequence is 16 residues long. The CDR3 nucleotides are TGTGCCAGCAGCCACACCCGACCGACGGGTTATTCACCCCTCCACTTT. As protein: CASSHTRPTGYSPLHF.

The rearrangement joins TRBV6-5 to TRBJ2-7; D gene uncertain. CDR3 length equals 14 residues. CDR1 is MNHEY, CDR2 SVGAGI, per germline. With 3 bases removed from V and 4 bases from J, the gap between germline ends came to 13 bases. Here the CDR3 reads CASSYGPASYEQYF. The CDR3 coding sequence is TGTGCCAGCAGTTATGGTCCTGCCTCTTACGAGCAGTACTTC.

This chain links TRBV5-1 with TRBJ2-2; a possible D gene is TRBD2 (6 bases). Per the germline V gene, CDR1 is SGHRS and CDR2 is YFSETQ. The CDR3 consists of 15 residues. The ends were cut back, 3 bases at V and 2 bases at J, with 11 bases in the middle. This CDR3 reads CASSYAGLNTGELFF. In nucleotides, the CDR3 is TGCGCCAGCAGCTATGCCGGACTAAACACCGGGGAGCTGTTTTTT. The whole variable domain, remainder taken from reference TRBV5-1 and TRBJ2-2, is KAGVTQTPRYLIKTRGQQVTLSCSPISGHRSVSWYQQTPGQGLQFLFEYFSETQRNKGNFPGRFSGRQFSNSRSEMNVSTLELGDSALYLCASSYAGLNTGELFFGEGSRLTVL.

The V and J genes are TRBV18 and TRBJ1-1; 7 nucleotides line up with TRBD1. This CDR3 comprises 13 residues. After removal of 5 bases from V and 4 bases from J, the junction contained 4 bases not matched to a gene. Germline V gives CDR1 KGHSH, CDR2 LQKENI. The CDR3 nucleotides are TGTGCCAGCTCAGCGACAGGGAGCACTGAAGCTTTCTTT. It translates to CASSATGSTEAFF.

The CDR3 sequence: CASSSQGQANYGYTF. In DNA form, the CDR3 reads TGTGCCAGCAGTTCGCAGGGCCAGGCTAACTATGGCTACACCTTC. The V gene is TRBV6-6, the J gene TRBJ1-2; the D gene is possibly TRBD1 (5 bases). The CDR3 length is 15 residues. Trimming stripped 4 bases from V and 0 bases from J, with 12 bases between. Germline CDR1 reads MNHNY; CDR2 reads SVGAGI (reference sequence).

The DNA of the CDR3 is TGTGCCTGGGGAGGAGGTGGAGATACGCAGTATTTT. Its translation is CAWGGGGDTQYF. The rearrangement joins TRBV30 to TRBJ2-3, with D possibly TRBD2 on 5 matching bases. The ends were cut back, 5 bases at V and 5 bases at J, with 11 bases in the middle. The CDR3 covers 12 residues. Per germline, CDR1 GTSNPN and CDR2 SVGIG (reference sequence).

This clone was detected a few times. The chain employs TRBV18 and TRBJ2-7; 9 nucleotides align to TRBD1. The CDR3 totals 12 residues. V lost 6 bases, J lost 6 bases, and 3 bases stayed unmatched. The germline V gene has CDR1 KGHSH and CDR2 LQKENI. In DNA, the CDR3 is TGTGCCAGCTCCCGGGACAGGGTCGAGCAGTACTTC. The encoded protein is CASSRDRVEQYF.

This chain connects TRBV14 to TRBJ2-7; maybe TRBD1 (6 bases). The CDR3 has 13 amino acids. Germline CDR1 and CDR2: SGHDN and FVKESK. With 0 bases removed from V and 9 bases from J, the gap between germline ends came to 12 bases. The CDR3: CASSQELWGPQYF. The CDR3 nucleotides read TGTGCCAGCAGCCAAGAACTTTGGGGGCCGCAGTACTTC. The whole variable domain, filled in from reference TRBV14 and TRBJ2-7, reads EAGVTQFPSHSVIEKGQTVTLRCDPISGHDNLYWYRRVMGKEIKFLLHFVKESKQDESGMPNNRFLAERTGGTYSTLKVQPAELEDSGVYFCASSQELWGPQYFGPGTRLTVT.

CDR3 in amino acids: CASSLEGRGDTQYF. CDR3 nucleotides: TGCGCCAGCAGCTTGGAAGGAAGAGGAGATACGCAGTATTTT. V is TRBV5-1 and J is TRBJ2-3; the D is unclear. The V and J ends lost 0 bases and 5 bases respectively, with 10 bases between them. Germline V gives CDR1 SGHRS, CDR2 YFSETQ. The CDR3 consists of 14 residues.

Within the sample, this clone is medium-sized. This chain joins TRBV9 and TRBJ1-1; no clear D gene. Germline V gene lookup returns CDR1 SGDLS and CDR2 YYNGEE. V shed 0 bases and J shed 6 bases, with 12 bases lying between them. This CDR3 has 14 amino acids. The CDR3, as DNA: TGTGCCAGCAGCGTAGGCGGGAGGGTGGCTGAAGCTTTCTTT. Amino acid sequence: CASSVGGRVAEAFF.

This clone was seen a handful of times. The rearrangement joins TRBV6-6 to TRBJ1-2, with TRBD1 matching 11 bases. This CDR3 spans 14 amino acids. Germline assignment: CDR1 MNHNY and CDR2 SVGAGI (reference sequence). The ends lost 6 bases at V and 8 bases at J; junction bases unmatched: 8. The CDR3 loop reads CASRRGQGAMGYTF. CDR3 bases: TGTGCCAGCAGAAGAGGACAGGGGGCTATGGGCTACACCTTC.

This clone was counted between two and nine times. The genes are TRBV7-6 and TRBJ1-5; 9 bases map to TRBD1. The V gene end was trimmed by 5 bases and the J gene end by 6 bases; junction bases not matched to a gene: 2. The germline V gene has CDR1 SGHVS and CDR2 FNYEAQ. The CDR3 is 13 residues long. The CDR3 region has the DNA TGTGCCAGCAGCGTGGGACAGGGTCAGCCCCAGCATTTT. Translation: CASSVGQGQPQHF.

The J gene is TRBJ2-7, the V gene TRBV6-1; 8 bases are a match to TRBD1. The length of the CDR3 is 15 residues. Germline V CDR1 and CDR2: MNHNS, SASEGT. With V trimmed by 7 bases and J by 5 bases, 13 bases remained unmatched. CDR3 loop: CASKFPQGARDEQYF. The CDR3 DNA is TGTGCCAGCAAATTTCCTCAGGGGGCTAGAGACGAGCAGTACTTC.